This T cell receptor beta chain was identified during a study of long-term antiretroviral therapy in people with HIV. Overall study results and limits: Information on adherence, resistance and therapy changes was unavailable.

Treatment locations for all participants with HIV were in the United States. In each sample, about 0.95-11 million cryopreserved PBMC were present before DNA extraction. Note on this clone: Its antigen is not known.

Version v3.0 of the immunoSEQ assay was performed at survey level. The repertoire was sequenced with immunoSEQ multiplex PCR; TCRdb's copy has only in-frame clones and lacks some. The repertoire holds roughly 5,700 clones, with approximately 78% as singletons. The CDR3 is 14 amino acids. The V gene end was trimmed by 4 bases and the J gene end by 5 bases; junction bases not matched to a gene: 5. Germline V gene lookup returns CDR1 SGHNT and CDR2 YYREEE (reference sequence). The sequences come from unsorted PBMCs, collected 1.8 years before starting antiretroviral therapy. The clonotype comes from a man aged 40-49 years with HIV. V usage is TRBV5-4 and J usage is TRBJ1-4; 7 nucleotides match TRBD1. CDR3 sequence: CASSAGQLNEKLFF. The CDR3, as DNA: TGTGCCAGCAGCGCGGGACAGCTCAATGAAAAACTGTTTTTT.